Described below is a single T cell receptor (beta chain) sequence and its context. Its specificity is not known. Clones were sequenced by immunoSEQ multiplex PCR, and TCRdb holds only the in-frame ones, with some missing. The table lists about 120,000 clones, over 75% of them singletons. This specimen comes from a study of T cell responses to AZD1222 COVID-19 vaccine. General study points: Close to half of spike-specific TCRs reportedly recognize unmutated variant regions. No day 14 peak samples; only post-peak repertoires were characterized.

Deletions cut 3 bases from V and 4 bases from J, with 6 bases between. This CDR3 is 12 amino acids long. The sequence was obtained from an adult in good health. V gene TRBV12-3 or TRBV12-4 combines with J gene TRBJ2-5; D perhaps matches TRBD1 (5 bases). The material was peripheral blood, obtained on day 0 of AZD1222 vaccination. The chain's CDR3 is CASSFTGETQYF. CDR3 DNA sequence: TGTGCCAGCAGTTTTACAGGAGAGACCCAGTACTTC.